Each of the 21 T cell receptor beta chains below was sequenced from the same sample in a study of blood T cell repertoires in COVID-19. The protocol was immunoSEQ multiplex PCR, while the TCRdb copy is restricted to in-frame clones and leaves out a portion. The top ten hold roughly 10% of the sample, which has about 52,000 clones, around nine tenths seen once. Sequencing used peripheral blood. The origin of the receptors is a man aged 80 or over with active or convalescent COVID-19.

The chain combines TRBV9 with TRBJ2-7, with D perhaps TRBD1 (5 bases). Looked up from germline, CDR1 is SGDLS and CDR2 is YYNGEE. This CDR3 comprises 14 residues. Trimming took 0 bases from V and 2 from J, leaving 9 bases between them. The CDR3 spells CASSVATGTYEQYF. The CDR3 region has the DNA TGTGCCAGCAGCGTAGCCACAGGTACCTACGAGCAGTACTTC.

CDR3 residues: CASSLNAIGDGYTF. As DNA, the CDR3 is TGTGCCAGCAGCTTAAACGCCATCGGGGATGGCTACACCTTC. The chain employs TRBV5-5 and TRBJ1-2; D remains ambiguous. CDR1 is SGHKS, CDR2 YYEKEE, per germline (reference sequence). The germline V and J ends were trimmed by 2 bases and 6 bases, with 14 bases remaining between them. CDR3 size: 14 residues.

The CDR3 coding sequence is TGTGCCAGCAGTTCACCCGGGTCTGGAAACACCATATATTTT. It specifies CASSSPGSGNTIYF. The chain joins TRBV27 to TRBJ1-3; no firm D call. Trimming took off 4 bases at V and 1 base at J, with 8 bases between the two ends. This CDR3 has 14 residues. Germline CDR1 and CDR2: MNHEY and SMNVEV (reference sequence).

This clone has more than one count but fewer than ten. This chain connects TRBV28 to TRBJ1-6; no reliable D call. This CDR3 comprises 16 residues. Germline CDR1 reads MDHEN; CDR2 reads SYDVKM. V lost 3 bases and J 8 bases, leaving 17 bases between the germline ends. Here the CDR3 reads CASSLMGRSSDSPLHF. CDR3 DNA: TGTGCCAGCAGTTTGATGGGCAGATCGTCGGATTCACCCCTCCACTTT.

This clone has just a few counts. The CDR3 is CASSLERGGWETQYF. DNA for the CDR3: TGCGCCAGCAGCTTGGAGCGGGGGGGCTGGGAGACCCAGTACTTC. The genes are TRBV5-1 and TRBJ2-5; 10 positions agree with TRBD2. Germline loops: CDR1 SGHRS, CDR2 YFSETQ. V trimming: 0 bases; J trimming: 5 bases; junction bases outside the gene matches: 4. The CDR3 covers 15 residues.

The rearrangement joins TRBV28 to TRBJ1-4, with TRBD1 matching 9 bases. The J segment lost 6 bases and the V segment lost 3 bases, leaving 2 bases of the junction unmatched. This CDR3 has 14 residues. Per germline, CDR1 MDHEN and CDR2 SYDVKM. CDR3 bases: TGTGCCAGCAGTTTCCGGGACAGGGATGAAAAACTGTTTTTT. It encodes CASSFRDRDEKLFF.

This sequence joins TRBV4-3 and TRBJ2-7; 10 nucleotides agree with TRBD2. The trim removed 1 base at V and 6 bases at J, leaving 12 bases unmatched. Germline assignment: CDR1 LGHNA and CDR2 YSLEER. The length of the CDR3 is 17 residues. The CDR3 bases are TGCGCCAGCAGCCAAGGACCCTGGCTAGCGGGAGCCCCCGAGCAGTACTTC. Residues: CASSQGPWLAGAPEQYF.

The chain combines TRBV24-1 with TRBJ2-5; 11 nucleotides align to TRBD2. The CDR3 extends over 18 amino acids. Trimming removed 3 bases from V and 1 base from J; junction bases left unmatched: 9. The germline CDR1 and CDR2 sequences are KGHDR and SFDVKD. The CDR3 region has the DNA TGTGCCACCAGTGATCCAACATTTAGCGGGAGGGGCCAAGAGACCCAGTACTTC. This codes for CATSDPTFSGRGQETQYF.

The chain links TRBV24-1 to TRBJ1-2; D not resolved. Germline V gene sequence: CDR1 KGHDR, CDR2 SFDVKD. The CDR3 totals 13 residues. V shed 1 base and J shed 4 bases, with 6 bases lying between them. The CDR3 nucleotides read TGTGCCACCAGTGATTTTGAGCCCTATGGCTACACCTTC. Protein: CATSDFEPYGYTF.

The chain carries TRBV6-2 or TRBV6-3 and TRBJ2-1; TRBD2 is a possible D gene (6 bases). Trimming took off 2 bases at V and 13 bases at J, with 15 bases between the two ends. The CDR3 is 13 residues long. Germline CDR1 is MNHEY and CDR2 is SVGEGT. CDR3 protein: CASSYSLSGLQFF. CDR3 bases: TGTGCCAGCAGTTACAGTTTGTCGGGACTCCAGTTCTTC.

V usage is TRBV18 and J usage is TRBJ1-1, with D hard to call. V was shortened by 2 bases and J by 1 base, with 8 bases between the two germline ends. The CDR3 consists of 14 residues. Germline CDR1 KGHSH, CDR2 LQKENI. The CDR3 sequence is CASSPLRENTEAFF. The CDR3 DNA reads as TGTGCCAGCTCACCATTGCGGGAGAACACTGAAGCTTTCTTT.

CDR3 coding DNA: TGCGCCAGCAGCTTCACCGGGGTCAACACCGGGGAGCTGTTTTTT. Protein product: CASSFTGVNTGELFF. The chain has TRBV5-1 and TRBJ2-2, with TRBD2 as a possible D gene (5 bases). V was pared by 2 bases and J by 2 bases, with 10 bases between. The CDR3 has 15 residues. Germline assignment: CDR1 SGHRS and CDR2 YFSETQ.

The V gene is TRBV2, the J gene TRBJ2-3, with D tentatively TRBD2 (5 bases). Trimming left V 6 bases short and J 2 bases short, with 6 bases between. The length of the CDR3 is 12 residues. CDR1 is SNHLY and CDR2 is FYNNEI in the germline V gene. CDR3 sequence reads: CASSRDTDTQYF. The CDR3 DNA sequence: TGTGCCAGCAGCCGGGACACAGATACGCAGTATTTT.

The rearrangement links TRBV18 to TRBJ2-7; 9 bases agree with TRBD1. The CDR3 contains 14 residues. Germline lookup yields CDR1 KGHSH and CDR2 LQKENI. The ends lost 5 bases at V and 7 bases at J; junction bases unmatched: 9. The CDR3 coding sequence is TGTGCCAGCTCATCCCGGGACAGGGATGGGGAGCAGTACTTC. It specifies CASSSRDRDGEQYF.

This CDR3 is CASSPGPRRDEAFF. CDR3 DNA sequence: TGTGCCAGCAGCCCAGGCCCGCGGCGGGATGAAGCTTTCTTT. The chain couples TRBV7-8 to TRBJ1-1; no definite D call. Germline V CDR1 and CDR2: SGHVS, FQNEAQ. This CDR3 comprises 14 residues. The V gene lost 5 bases and the J gene lost 7 bases, with 17 bases spanning the gap.

This chain connects TRBV2 to TRBJ2-7; 10 nucleotides line up with TRBD2. The J segment lost 7 bases and the V segment lost 6 bases, leaving 12 bases of the junction unmatched. Germline CDR1 and CDR2: SNHLY and FYNNEI. This CDR3 has 15 amino acids. The CDR3 is CASSPLTSGSGEQYF. CDR3 bases: TGTGCCAGCAGCCCCCTGACTAGCGGGTCAGGAGAGCAGTACTTC.

This chain uses TRBV11-2 with TRBJ2-3, with 7 nucleotides matching TRBD1. Germline V gene data show CDR1 as SGHAT and CDR2 as FQNNGV. CDR3 length: 15 residues. V was clipped by 6 bases and J by 2 bases; unmatched bases: 8. This CDR3 is CASSSGQAPTDTQYF. CDR3 nucleotides: TGTGCCAGCAGTAGTGGACAGGCCCCCACAGATACGCAGTATTTT.

The gene calls are TRBV4-3 and TRBJ1-2; 9 nucleotides agree with TRBD1. The CDR3 runs to 13 residues. The germline V gene has CDR1 LGHNA and CDR2 YSLEER. Losses at the gene ends were 4 bases for V and 5 bases for J; bases not matched to a gene: 2. In DNA, the CDR3 is TGCGCCAGCAGCCGGGGGACAGGGTATGGCTACACCTTC. Translated, it gives CASSRGTGYGYTF.

The V call is TRBV19, the J call TRBJ2-2; D gene uncertain. Germline V CDR1 and CDR2: LNHDA, SQIVND (reference sequence). There are 12 residues in the CDR3. Trimming cost V 6 bases and J 7 bases, with 9 bases left between them. CDR3 nucleotide sequence: TGTGCCAGTAGCTCCGGTGTCGGGGAGCTGTTTTTT. Its translation is CASSSGVGELFF. The full variable domain, completed using reference TRBV19 and TRBJ2-2, is DGGITQSPKYLFRKEGQNVTLSCEQNLNHDAMYWYRQDPGQGLRLIYYSQIVNDFQKGDIAEGYSVSREKKESFPLTVTSAQKNPTAFYLCASSSGVGELFFGEGSRLTVL.

The rearrangement joins TRBV12-3 or TRBV12-4 to TRBJ1-5; possible D gene TRBD1, 6 bases. This CDR3 has 13 amino acids. Trimming took off 5 bases at V and 8 bases at J, with 13 bases between the two ends. CDR3 sequence reads: CASSPREGEPQHF. DNA for the CDR3: TGTGCCAGCAGTCCCCGGGAGGGGGAGCCCCAGCATTTT.

This chain joins TRBV6-5 and TRBJ2-7; TRBD2 matches at 10 bases. Germline-derived CDR1 and CDR2 are MNHEY and SVGAGI. The CDR3 is 14 residues long. The V gene end was trimmed by 6 bases and the J gene end by 4 bases; junction bases not matched to a gene: 6. CDR3 amino acids: CASRLAGGGYEQYF. The CDR3, as DNA: TGTGCCAGCAGGTTAGCGGGGGGTGGATACGAGCAGTACTTC.